This T cell receptor (beta chain) came from a study of brain T cells in children with intractable seizures. Study findings and constraints: HCMV serostatus was not known, and viral specificity came from CDR3 similarity only.

Sequencing was performed with immunoSEQ multiplex PCR; in TCRdb, only in-frame clones are kept and a portion is missing. The data hold about 340,000 clones, with 93% observed a single time. CDR3 length: 13 amino acids. The J segment lost 6 bases and the V segment lost 6 bases, leaving 10 bases of the junction unmatched. CDR1 is SQVTM and CDR2 is ANQGSEA in the germline V gene. Turning to this clone: What it binds is not known.

Regarding time point: blood from clinic visit 5 months post-surgery; TSC patient then seizure free. Sequencing was limited to surgery cases with top T cell transcript signatures in brain tissue. Patients received at least one anti-epileptic drug before surgery. The sequencing used peripheral blood, collected approximately 5 months after surgery. The TCR was taken from a boy younger than two with tuberous sclerosis and intractable seizures. V is TRBV29-1 and J is TRBJ1-2; TRBD1 matches at 7 bases. The CDR3 DNA follows: TGCAGCGTGGAGGGGGACAGTTTCAATGGCTACACCTTC. Protein: CSVEGDSFNGYTF.